Listed below are T cell receptor beta chains from one sample, sequenced in a study of blood T cell repertoires in COVID-19. Clones were read by immunoSEQ multiplex PCR, and TCRdb kept only the in-frame ones, dropping some. The table lists about 150,000 clones, 75% to 90% of them singletons, with roughly 3.2% in the top ten. Sequencing used peripheral blood. The receptor source for this set is a woman aged 60-70 years with active COVID-19. CDR3s include the opening cysteine and the closing phenylalanine or tryptophan. Fields, in order: V gene, clone size, CDR3 protein. Some rows mark clone size as missing; the rest say once, few, many or name a class of expanded clone.

V: TRBV2; size: -; CDR3: CASSTGGFPYNEQFF
V: TRBV25-1; size: -; CDR3: CASSDLGDSPLHF
V: TRBV9; size: -; CDR3: CASSVEVLAGSYNEQFF
V: TRBV4-2; size: -; CDR3: CASSQNRETGELFF
V: TRBV4-1; size: -; CDR3: CASSQYREGNNSPLHF
V: TRBV5-6; size: -; CDR3: CASSWRGGSEQYF
V: TRBV6-2/TRBV6-3; size: -; CDR3: CASSFGVVGDTQYF
V: TRBV2; size: -; CDR3: CASSVQGLAGGRSKNIQYF
V: TRBV6-1; size: -; CDR3: CASSEEGGQPQHF
V: TRBV28; size: -; CDR3: CASSLSGQPTEGYTF
V: TRBV2; size: -; CDR3: CASSATGEWGYGYTF
V: TRBV28; size: once; CDR3: CASSLANRVPKTQYF
V: TRBV27; size: -; CDR3: CASRRYEGTGGGYTF
V: TRBV14; size: -; CDR3: CASSQGGQLATEAFF
V: TRBV9; size: -; CDR3: CASSFTGLNEQFF
V: TRBV5-1; size: -; CDR3: CASSPRGYEQYF
V: TRBV10-1; size: -; CDR3: CASSTTADTQYF